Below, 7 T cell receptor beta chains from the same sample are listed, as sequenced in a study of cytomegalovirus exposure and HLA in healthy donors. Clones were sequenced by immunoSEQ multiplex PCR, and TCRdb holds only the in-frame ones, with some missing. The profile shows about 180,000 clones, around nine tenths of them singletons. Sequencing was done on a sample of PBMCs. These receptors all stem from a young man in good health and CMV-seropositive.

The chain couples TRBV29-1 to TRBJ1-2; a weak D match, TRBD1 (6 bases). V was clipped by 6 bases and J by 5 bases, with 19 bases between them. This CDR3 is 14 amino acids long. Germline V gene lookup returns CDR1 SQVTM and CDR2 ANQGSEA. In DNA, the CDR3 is TGCAGCGTCCCCACAGGGTACAGGGAGTATGGCTACACCTTC. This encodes CSVPTGYREYGYTF.

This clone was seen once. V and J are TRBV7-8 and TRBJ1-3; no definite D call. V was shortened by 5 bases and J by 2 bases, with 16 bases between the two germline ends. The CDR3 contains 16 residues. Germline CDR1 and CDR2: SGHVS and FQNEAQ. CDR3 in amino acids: CASSPRRIRAGNTIYF. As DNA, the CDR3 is TGTGCCAGCAGCCCTAGGAGGATTCGGGCTGGAAACACCATATATTTT.

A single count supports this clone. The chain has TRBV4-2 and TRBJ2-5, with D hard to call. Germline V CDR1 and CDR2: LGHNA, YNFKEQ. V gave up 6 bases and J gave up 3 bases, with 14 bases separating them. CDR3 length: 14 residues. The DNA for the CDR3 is TGTGCCAGCAGGTTCCTTGAACTTAAAGAGACCCAGTACTTC. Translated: CASRFLELKETQYF.

CDR3 sequence (DNA): TGTGCCAGCAGTTCCTTACTAGCGGGAGGGCCGTGGGCCGGGGAGCTGTTTTTT. This encodes CASSSLLAGGPWAGELFF. V and J are TRBV27 and TRBJ2-2, with 13 positions matching TRBD2. The CDR3 consists of 18 residues. V was clipped by 4 bases and J by 6 bases; unmatched bases: 11. CDR1 and CDR2 (germline): MNHEY, SMNVEV (reference sequence).

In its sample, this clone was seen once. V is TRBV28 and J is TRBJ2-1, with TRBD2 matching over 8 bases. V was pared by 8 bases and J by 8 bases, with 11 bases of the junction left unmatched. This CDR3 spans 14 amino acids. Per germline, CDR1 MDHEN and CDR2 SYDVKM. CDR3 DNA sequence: TGTGCCAGCGGACTAGCTGGGAGCGGGGATGAGCAGTTCTTC. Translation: CASGLAGSGDEQFF.

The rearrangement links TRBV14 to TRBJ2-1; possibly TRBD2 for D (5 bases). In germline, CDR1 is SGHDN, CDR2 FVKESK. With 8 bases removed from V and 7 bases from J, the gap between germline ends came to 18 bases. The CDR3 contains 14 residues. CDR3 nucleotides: TGTGCCAGCGCTCGCTCCTTTGAGCGGAATGAGCAGTTCTTC. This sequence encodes CASARSFERNEQFF.

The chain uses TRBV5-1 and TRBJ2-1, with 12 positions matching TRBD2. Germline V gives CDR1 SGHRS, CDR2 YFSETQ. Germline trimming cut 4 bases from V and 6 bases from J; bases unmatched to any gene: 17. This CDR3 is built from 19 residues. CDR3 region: CASSDRFLETSGRRNEQFF. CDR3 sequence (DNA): TGCGCCAGCAGCGATCGGTTCCTAGAGACTAGCGGGAGACGCAATGAGCAGTTCTTC.